The 21 T cell receptor beta chains in this list originate from one sample, sequenced in a study of spatial heterogeneity in lung cancer. These receptors have no known antigen. TCRdb called the 5' RACE reads again in MiXCR, with one record for every CDR3 protein. The sample consists of tens of thousands of distinct CDR3 sequences, roughly 6.7% of them appearing once. As to time point: sample taken at primary tumor resection. Study findings and constraints: Intratumoral expanded alpha and beta TCR counts were found to track tumor mutation counts.

This specimen consisted of lung tumor tissue, obtained at surgery. These receptors originate from a male donor with early-stage non-small cell lung cancer.

This clonotype was counted at least ten times. The chain uses TRBV20-1 and TRBJ2-1, with D perhaps matching TRBD1 (5 bases). This CDR3 has 14 amino acids. Germline CDR1 is DFQATT and CDR2 is SNEGSKA (reference sequence). V was cut by 6 bases and J by 5 bases, with 17 bases left in between. CDR3 in amino acids: CSAPLGQLDNEQFF. DNA of the CDR3: TGCAGTGCCCCGCTGGGGCAGCTGGACAATGAGCAGTTCTTC.

This clonotype has ten or more counts. This chain joins TRBV12-3 or TRBV12-4 and TRBJ2-2; TRBD1 is a possible D gene (5 bases). The CDR3 runs to 15 residues. V was pared by 3 bases and J by 3 bases, with 11 bases between. This CDR3 reads CASSFQGVDTGELFF. CDR3 coding DNA: TGTGCCAGCAGTTTTCAGGGTGTGGACACCGGGGAGCTGTTTTTT.

As concerns this clonotype: A much larger clone differs from this one at a single base, so this may be a read error. This rearrangement joins TRBV7-9 to TRBJ1-6; the D is unclear. This CDR3 is 14 amino acids long. CDR1 and CDR2 (germline): SEHNR, FQNEAQ (reference sequence). The chain's CDR3 is CASSLAENNSPPHF. CDR3 nucleotides: TGTGCCAGCAGCTTAGCAGAGAATAATTCACCCCCCCACTTT. The variable domain in full, with the rest retrieved from reference TRBV7-9 and TRBJ1-6, is DTGVSQNPRHKITKRGQNVTFRCDPISEHNRLYWYRQTLGQGPEFLTYFQNEAQLEKSRLLSDRFSAERPKGSFSTLEIQRTEQGDSAMYLCASSLAENNSPPHFGNGTRLTVT.

This clonotype has ten or more counts. The rearrangement links TRBV28 to TRBJ2-3; 13 nucleotides match TRBD2. CDR1 and CDR2 (germline): MDHEN, SYDVKM. The CDR3 contains 15 residues. V was pared by 6 bases and J by 6 bases, with 6 bases of the junction left unmatched. The CDR3 here is CASSPGTSGIDTQYF. In nucleotides, the CDR3 is TGTGCCAGCAGCCCGGGGACTAGCGGGATCGATACGCAGTATTTT.

This sequence joins TRBV28 and TRBJ2-3; the match to TRBD2 covers 9 bases. Losses at the gene ends were 2 bases for V and 2 bases for J; bases not matched to a gene: 2. In germline, CDR1 is MDHEN, CDR2 SYDVKM. The CDR3 contains 15 residues. The CDR3 sequence: CASSLGGRATDTQYF. The CDR3 bases are TGTGCCAGCAGTTTAGGCGGGAGGGCCACAGATACGCAGTATTTT.

This clonotype appeared many times. Here the CDR3 reads CASSTPQGWNQPQHF. DNA for the CDR3: TGTGCCAGCAGCACACCTCAGGGGTGGAATCAGCCCCAGCATTTT. This chain joins TRBV28 and TRBJ1-5; weak D call: TRBD1 (6 bases). The germline V gene has CDR1 MDHEN and CDR2 SYDVKM. This CDR3 spans 15 amino acids. Trimming stripped 6 bases from V and 4 bases from J, with 16 bases between.

The sample holds a few counts of this clonotype. V gene TRBV6-2 or TRBV6-3 combines with J gene TRBJ2-1; a possible D gene is TRBD2 (5 bases). CDR3 size: 13 residues. CDR1 is MNHEY and CDR2 is SVGEGT in the germline V gene. Trimming pared 5 bases from V and 8 bases from J, leaving 13 bases between. The CDR3 sequence: CASSRPPRDEQFF. The CDR3 bases are TGTGCCAGCAGTCGTCCTCCGAGGGATGAGCAGTTCTTC.

This clonotype has ten or more counts. V is TRBV6-5 and J is TRBJ1-2; unclear D gene. Trimming took 6 bases from V and 8 from J, leaving 16 bases between them. Germline CDR1 and CDR2: MNHEY and SVGAGI. This CDR3 has 13 amino acids. CDR3 DNA sequence: TGTGCCAGCAGAACGCCCTGGGCTGGAGGCTACACCTTC. Amino acids: CASRTPWAGGYTF.

V usage is TRBV7-6 and J usage is TRBJ2-1; TRBD1 aligns across 8 bases. The V gene's germline CDR1 is SGHVS and CDR2 FNYEAQ. The CDR3 length is 15 residues. The V and J ends lost 2 bases and 7 bases, in that order; junction bases with no gene match: 7. Here the CDR3 DNA reads TGTGCCAGCAGCTTAACAGGACAGGGCCCGAATGAGCAGTTCTTC. Translated, it gives CASSLTGQGPNEQFF.

This rearrangement joins TRBV28 to TRBJ1-2; D might be TRBD1 (5 bases). Trimming took off 5 bases at V and 1 base at J, with 8 bases between the two ends. The length of the CDR3 is 13 residues. CDR1 MDHEN and CDR2 SYDVKM come from the germline V gene. Here the CDR3 DNA reads TGTGCCAGCAGTCGGGGGGTTAACTATGGCTACACCTTC. As protein: CASSRGVNYGYTF.

This clonotype was counted a few times. The chain uses TRBV6-2 or TRBV6-3 and TRBJ2-7; TRBD2 matches 10 bases. CDR3 length: 13 residues. With V trimmed by 2 bases and J by 10 bases, 5 bases remained unmatched. The germline CDR1 and CDR2 sequences are MNHEY and SVGEGT. The CDR3 region is CASSYEGLAVQYF. CDR3 in DNA: TGTGCCAGCAGTTACGAAGGACTAGCGGTACAGTACTTC.

This sequence joins TRBV10-3 and TRBJ1-6; tentatively, D is TRBD1 (5 bases). Germline V gene lookup returns CDR1 ENHRY and CDR2 SYGVKD. V gave up 3 bases and J gave up 5 bases, with 8 bases separating them. The CDR3 covers 14 residues. The CDR3 sequence is CAISDGADNSPLHF. CDR3 nucleotides: TGTGCCATCAGTGATGGGGCAGATAATTCACCCCTCCACTTT.

This clonotype occurred many times. The V gene is TRBV20-1, the J gene TRBJ2-7; possibly TRBD1 for D (6 bases). The CDR3 has 13 residues. CDR1 DFQATT and CDR2 SNEGSKA come from the germline V gene (reference sequence). The V end lost 6 bases, the J end lost 0 bases, and 12 bases lay between the germline ends. This CDR3 reads CSARQADSYEQYF. The CDR3 DNA reads as TGCAGTGCCAGACAGGCGGACTCCTACGAGCAGTACTTC.

As for this clonotype: Possible read error: a much larger clone is one base away. The chain combines TRBV7-9 with TRBJ2-7; 7 nucleotides agree with TRBD1. CDR3 size: 16 residues. Germline V gene lookup returns CDR1 SEHNR and CDR2 FQNEAQ (reference sequence). The CDR3 sequence: CAGSLAWTGETYEQYF. CDR3 in DNA: TGTGCCGGCAGCTTAGCGTGGACAGGCGAAACCTACGAGCAGTACTTC.

The genes are TRBV3-1 and TRBJ2-5; D possibly uses TRBD1 or TRBD2 (7 bases each). V lost 6 bases to trimming and J lost 2 bases, with 22 bases between them. The V gene's germline CDR1 is LGHDT and CDR2 YNNKEL (reference sequence). The CDR3 has 17 residues. CDR3 in amino acids: CASRTGFAAGEQETQYF. Written as DNA, the CDR3 is TGTGCCAGCAGGACAGGGTTCGCCGCGGGGGAACAAGAGACCCAGTACTTC.

In this sample, this clonotype turned up a few times. CDR3 sequence: CASSLGSQAGRETQYF. For the CDR3, the DNA is TGTGCCAGCAGCTTGGGAAGTCAGGCTGGTCGTGAGACCCAGTACTTC. The V and J genes are TRBV11-2 and TRBJ2-5; D is unresolved. Germline loops: CDR1 SGHAT, CDR2 FQNNGV. There are 16 residues in the CDR3. Trimming stripped 3 bases from V and 5 bases from J, with 19 bases between.

This clonotype was picked up many times. The chain carries TRBV6-2 or TRBV6-3 and TRBJ2-1, with D unclear. The germline V and J ends were trimmed by 7 bases and 1 base, with 11 bases remaining between them. CDR1 MNHEY and CDR2 SVGEGT come from the germline V gene. This CDR3 is 14 amino acids long. The DNA of the CDR3 is TGTGCCAGCAAAACGGTATTGTCCTACAATGAGCAGTTCTTC. Its translation is CASKTVLSYNEQFF.

This clonotype was detected many times. The chain has TRBV20-1 and TRBJ2-1; no firm D call. This CDR3 has 13 amino acids. The ends were cut back, 3 bases at V and 10 bases at J, with 16 bases in the middle. Germline V CDR1 and CDR2: DFQATT, SNEGSKA (reference sequence). The CDR3 spells CSASQEQWREQFF. CDR3 bases: TGCAGTGCTAGTCAAGAACAATGGCGAGAGCAGTTCTTC.

This clonotype was seen repeatedly, ten times or more. The rearrangement joins TRBV10-3 to TRBJ2-1; perhaps TRBD1 as D (5 bases). CDR1 is ENHRY and CDR2 is SYGVKD in the germline V gene. This CDR3 spans 12 amino acids. V gave up 6 bases and J gave up 7 bases, with 10 bases separating them. In nucleotides, the CDR3 is TGTGCCATCAGCTCAGCAGGGAATGAGCAGTTCTTC. It is translated as CAISSAGNEQFF.

This clonotype appeared many times. This chain uses TRBV9 with TRBJ1-2; tentative D call: TRBD1 (6 bases). Per the germline V gene, CDR1 is SGDLS and CDR2 is YYNGEE. The CDR3 has 14 amino acids. V was trimmed by 0 bases and J by 6 bases, leaving 12 bases between them. For the CDR3, the DNA is TGTGCCAGCAGCGTAGAAGGGGGTTTGGATGGCTACACCTTC. Encoded protein: CASSVEGGLDGYTF.

This clonotype has a count of ten or more. V is TRBV20-1 and J is TRBJ1-4; TRBD1 matches 9 bases. Germline CDR1 DFQATT, CDR2 SNEGSKA (reference sequence). This CDR3 is built from 15 residues. Unmatched junction bases numbered 6, after V lost 0 bases and J lost 7 bases. The CDR3 reads CSARDRTGDGEKLFF. The CDR3 bases are TGCAGTGCTAGAGACCGGACAGGGGATGGTGAAAAACTGTTTTTT.